These T cell receptor beta chains were read from a single sample in a study of cytomegalovirus exposure and HLA in healthy donors. Clones were read by immunoSEQ multiplex PCR, and TCRdb kept only the in-frame ones, dropping some. The data show over 50,000 clones, 65% to 80% seen once. The sample comprised PBMCs. These receptor sequences come from a man aged 40-50 years in good health and CMV-seropositive. CDR3s include the opening cysteine and the closing phenylalanine or tryptophan. The D gene is left open where the match is weak. Expanded clones are given a class, and other clones once, few, many or no size at all.

clone_size j_call v_call d_call cdr3_length cdr3_nt cdr3_aa
. TRBJ1-1 TRBV27 TRBD1 13 TGTGCCAGCAGTTTCACGAGGGACAGGGCGGCTTTCTTT CASSFTRDRAAFF
. TRBJ1-1 TRBV6-5 TRBD1 14 TGTGCCAGCAGTTTAGGACAGGGAGGGACTGAAGCTTTCTTT CASSLGQGGTEAFF
few TRBJ2-3 TRBV9 . 12 TGTGCCAGCAGCTCTGGCACAGATACGCAGTATTTT CASSSGTDTQYF
. TRBJ2-5 TRBV11-2 . 13 TGTGCCAGCAGCTTTAGCGGACAAGAGACCCAGTACTTC CASSFSGQETQYF
. TRBJ2-1 TRBV4-1 TRBD2 14 TGCGCCAGCAGCCAAGAAGGACTAGTCAATGAGCAGTTCTTC CASSQEGLVNEQFF
. TRBJ1-2 TRBV7-2 TRBD1 14 TGTGCCAGCAGCCGACAGGGTTATAACTATGGCTACACCTTC CASSRQGYNYGYTF
once TRBJ1-4 TRBV6-1 TRBD1 14 TGTGCCAGCAGGGCGCGACAGGGTAATGAAAAACTGTTTTTT CASRARQGNEKLFF
. TRBJ2-7 TRBV13 . 12 TGTGCCAGCAGCCCAGGGTGGCCGGCCCTACTATTC CASSPGWPALLF
. TRBJ1-2 TRBV7-9 TRBD1 14 TGTGCCAGCAGCTTAGTCAGGACAGGGGATGGCTACACCTTC CASSLVRTGDGYTF
many TRBJ2-1 TRBV5-1 TRBD2 20 TGCGCCAGCAGCCCGGGAGGGGGGCGAATAAGGGGGGACCCTTACAATGAGCAGTTCTTC CASSPGGGRIRGDPYNEQFF
few TRBJ2-5 TRBV30 . 12 TGTGCCTGGAGTCTTGGGAGCGTGACCCAGTACTTC CAWSLGSVTQYF
. TRBJ2-5 TRBV15 . 14 TGTGCCACCAGCAAGGACCCCAGGGGGGTGACCCAGTACTTC CATSKDPRGVTQYF
medium-sized TRBJ2-2 TRBV6-1 TRBD1 15 TGTGCCGCGAGGCAGGGGGCGGGATACACCGGGGAGCTGTTTTTT CAARQGAGYTGELFF
few TRBJ1-3 TRBV4-1 TRBD1 15 TGCGCCAGCAGCCGGCCAGGGGGCCCCCGAAACACCATATATTTT CASSRPGGPRNTIYF
. TRBJ2-1 TRBV11-1 TRBD2 17 TGTGCCAGCAGCTTATTCAGGGCTAGCGGTTCCTACAATGAGCAGTTCTTC CASSLFRASGSYNEQFF
few TRBJ2-7 TRBV4-1 TRBD1 16 TGCGCCAGCAGCCAAGAAGGCTCCGGGACAGGGTACGAGCAGTACTTC CASSQEGSGTGYEQYF
. TRBJ2-7 TRBV13 . 13 TGTGCCAGCAGCTTCGGCAGGACCTACGAGCAGTACTTC CASSFGRTYEQYF
. TRBJ2-3 TRBV11-3 . 18 TGTGCCAGCAGTATAGGGAGGGGGTCATACCCTAGCACAGATACGCAGTATTTT CASSIGRGSYPSTDTQYF
. TRBJ1-2 TRBV27 TRBD1 19 TGTGCCAGCCGAAACCCGACAGGGACAGGTGCCAAAAGCCAATATGGCTACACCTTC CASRNPTGTGAKSQYGYTF
. TRBJ1-2 TRBV6-5 . 15 TGTGCCAGCAGTGTAATTCGGGGGGCTTTGTATGGCTACACCTTC CASSVIRGALYGYTF
. TRBJ2-5 TRBV11-2 . 14 TGTGCCAGCAGCTTAAATATAGATTCGGAGACCCAGTACTTC CASSLNIDSETQYF
. TRBJ2-1 TRBV6-1 . 15 TGTGCCAGCACCTTAAAGGCGGGATCCCCCCATGAGCAGTTCTTC CASTLKAGSPHEQFF
few TRBJ2-1 TRBV9 . 14 TGTGCCAGCAGCCGCGGACACCCGGACAATGAGCAGTTCTTC CASSRGHPDNEQFF
once TRBJ1-4 TRBV4-1 TRBD1 15 TGCGCTAGCAGCCAATCCGGGACAGTTAATGAAAAACTGTTTTTT CASSQSGTVNEKLFF
. TRBJ2-1 TRBV7-3 . 16 TGTGCCAGCAGCTCCCTAGGCGGCGGGATCTACAATGAGCAGTTCTTC CASSSLGGGIYNEQFF
medium-sized TRBJ2-2 TRBV7-8 TRBD1 15 TGTGCCAGCAGCAAAGGACAGGGGGCTGGCGGGGAGCTGTTTTTT CASSKGQGAGGELFF
. TRBJ1-5 TRBV27 . 14 TGTGCCAGCAGTTTACCAGGGAACAATCAGCCCCAGCATTTT CASSLPGNNQPQHF
once TRBJ2-7 TRBV6-5 TRBD1 13 TGTGCCAGCAGAGCGGGACAGGGCTACGAGCAGTACTTC CASRAGQGYEQYF
many TRBJ1-2 TRBV2 TRBD1 15 TGTGCCAGCAGTGCATTAAGGGACAGGGAAAATGGCTACACCTTC CASSALRDRENGYTF
. TRBJ1-1 TRBV2 . 14 TGTGCCAGCAGAGTAGACAGACTGAACACTGAAGCTTTCTTT CASRVDRLNTEAFF
. TRBJ2-3 TRBV4-3 TRBD2 16 TGCGCCAGCAGCCAATACGCGGGAGAGCTCGCAGATACGCAGTATTTT CASSQYAGELADTQYF
. TRBJ2-1 TRBV6-4 TRBD2 14 TGTGCCGGGACAACTAGCGGGGGGCCGGGTGAGCAGTTCTTC CAGTTSGGPGEQFF
. TRBJ1-2 TRBV2 TRBD1 14 TGTGCCAGCAGTCCCCAGGGGGCCAACTATGGCTACACCTTC CASSPQGANYGYTF
. TRBJ2-7 TRBV14 . 15 TGTGCCAGCAGCCAAGTTCGGGGGGCCACCTACGAGCAGTACTTC CASSQVRGATYEQYF
. TRBJ2-7 TRBV6-6 . 14 TGTGCCAGCAGTCCTGTAGGGGGAACGGGCGAGCAGTACTTC CASSPVGGTGEQYF
. TRBJ2-6 TRBV7-9 . 16 TGTGCCAGCAGCTCTTCATTCGGTGGTGGGGCCAACGTCCTGACTTTC CASSSSFGGGANVLTF
. TRBJ1-1 TRBV6-5 . 16 TGTGCCAGCAGTTACGTGGCAGGTGAAATGAACACTGAAGCTTTCTTT CASSYVAGEMNTEAFF
. TRBJ2-1 TRBV7-2 . 16 TGTGCCAGCAGCGATCAGATGACTAGGACCTACAATGAGCAGTTCTTC CASSDQMTRTYNEQFF
. TRBJ2-7 TRBV7-9 . 16 TGTGCCAGCAGCTCACCGGCAGGGGCCCCGGACTACGAGCAGTACTTC CASSSPAGAPDYEQYF
few TRBJ2-3 TRBV5-4 TRBD2 16 TGTGCCAGCAGCTTGGGGGCTAGCGGGAGTCGGGATACGCAGTATTTT CASSLGASGSRDTQYF
. TRBJ1-4 TRBV30 . 15 TGTGCCTGGAGGAGGGGAGGCCTGACTAATGAAAAACTGTTTTTT CAWRRGGLTNEKLFF
. TRBJ2-2 TRBV18 TRBD1 15 TGTGCCAGCTCACCTGGACAGGGGGCAGACGGGGAGCTGTTTTTT CASSPGQGADGELFF
. TRBJ1-2 TRBV19 TRBD1 17 TGTGCCAGTAGTATTCGGCCAGGGGGCGCCGGGTCCCATGGCTACACCTTC CASSIRPGGAGSHGYTF
once TRBJ2-7 TRBV6-6 TRBD1 13 TGTGCCAGCGGTCACAGGGGGACCTACGAGCAGTACTTC CASGHRGTYEQYF
. TRBJ2-2 TRBV9 . 15 TGTGCCAGCAGCGTAGGACCGGGGGACACCGGGGAGCTGTTTTTT CASSVGPGDTGELFF
. TRBJ2-7 TRBV13 TRBD1 17 TGTGCCAGCAGCTTAGATCGGGGACAGGGGTTCGCCTACGAGCAGTACTTC CASSLDRGQGFAYEQYF
. TRBJ1-2 TRBV19 TRBD1 12 TGTGCCAGTAGTCAGGCAGGGGGTGGCTACACCTTC CASSQAGGGYTF
. TRBJ2-3 TRBV5-5 TRBD2 17 TGTGCCAGCAGCTCACTGGGGCCAGCGGGAGGGACAGATACGCAGTATTTT CASSSLGPAGGTDTQYF
few TRBJ2-6 TRBV30 . 18 TGTGCCTGGAGTGTACACCCCCGCGGGTACTCTGGGGCCAACGTCCTGACTTTC CAWSVHPRGYSGANVLTF
. TRBJ2-5 TRBV4-3 . 13 TGCGCCAGCAGCCAGCCCGGTGGTGAGACCCAGTACTTC CASSQPGGETQYF
. TRBJ1-2 TRBV4-2 . 15 TGTGCCAGCAGCCAAGACCAAGCACCCTCCTATGGCTACACCTTC CASSQDQAPSYGYTF
. TRBJ2-7 TRBV4-3 TRBD2 15 TGCGCCAGCAGCCAAGCTAGCGGGGGGCCCTACGAGCAGTACTTC CASSQASGGPYEQYF
few TRBJ2-7 TRBV7-2 . 12 TGTGCCAGCAGCTCACAGGGTTACGAGCAGTACTTC CASSSQGYEQYF